This T cell receptor beta chain was identified during a study of blood T cell repertoires in COVID-19. The method was immunoSEQ multiplex PCR; TCRdb's version includes in-frame clones alone and lacks a portion of them. The sample shows 150,000 or so clones, roughly four fifths of them seen only once. Trimming cost V 5 bases and J 4 bases, with 11 bases left between them. Germline loops: CDR1 SQVTM, CDR2 ANQGSEA. CDR3 size: 13 residues. This chain joins TRBV29-1 and TRBJ1-4, with D maybe TRBD1 (5 bases). This clonotype originated in a man between 60 and 75 years old with active or convalescent COVID-19. The sample comprised peripheral blood. The CDR3 DNA sequence: TGCAGCGTTTATGACAGAAATAATGAAAAACTGTTTTTT. Its protein is CSVYDRNNEKLFF.